These T cell receptor beta chains were read from a single sample in a study of cytomegalovirus exposure and HLA in healthy donors. Data came from immunoSEQ multiplex PCR; TCRdb stores just in-frame clones and leaves some out. The sample holds some 120,000 clones, more than 65% seen once. The sequenced sample consisted of PBMCs. All receptors come from a man between 18 and 35 years old in good health and CMV-seropositive. Both conserved end residues are part of each CDR3. D genes are given only for firm matches. Size is omitted from some rows. Given values are once, few, many or a class for expanded clones.

d_gene	v_gene	abundance	j_gene	CDR3nt	CDR3aa
.	TRBV7-9	.	TRBJ2-7	TGTTCCAGCAGCCCCCCGTCATCCGTTGGCTCACACTCCTACGAGCAGTACTTC	CSSSPPSSVGSHSYEQYF
.	TRBV28	.	TRBJ1-1	TGTGCCCACGGGAGACCGAACACTGAAGCTTTCTTT	CAHGRPNTEAFF
.	TRBV28	.	TRBJ1-2	TGTGCCAGCACACAGATTAACTATGGCTACACCTTC	CASTQINYGYTF
TRBD1	TRBV9	once	TRBJ1-6	TGTGCCAGCAGCGAGGGACAGACTAATTCACCCCTCCACTTT	CASSEGQTNSPLHF
.	TRBV9	.	TRBJ1-6	TGTGCCAGCAGCGTAGCGCCAGGGGAAGATAATTCACCCCTCCACTTT	CASSVAPGEDNSPLHF
TRBD2	TRBV29-1	.	TRBJ2-5	TGCAGCGTTGACGGGACTAGCGGCTACCAAGAGACCCAGTACTTC	CSVDGTSGYQETQYF
.	TRBV5-1	once	TRBJ1-6	TGCGCCAGCAGCTTGGCGCCAGGACCCCTCCACTTT	CASSLAPGPLHF
TRBD2	TRBV7-7	.	TRBJ2-1	TGTGCTAGCAGCTTAGTACATAGCGGGAGGGCCGTGAGCTCCTACAATGAGCAGTTCTTC	CASSLVHSGRAVSSYNEQFF
.	TRBV4-2	few	TRBJ2-7	TGTGCCAGCAGCCAAGTTAGGGACATCTCCTACGAGCAGTACTTC	CASSQVRDISYEQYF
TRBD1	TRBV10-3	few	TRBJ1-1	TGTGCCATCAGTCCGACAGGGGCAGAAACTGAAGCTTTCTTT	CAISPTGAETEAFF
TRBD1	TRBV6-6	.	TRBJ2-2	TGTGCCAGCAATTTACAGGGGATAGCCGGGGAGCTGTTTTTT	CASNLQGIAGELFF
TRBD2	TRBV15	once	TRBJ2-2	TGTGCCACCAGCAGAGGGCCGGGACTAGCGGGAGGGCTAGGGACCGGGGAGCTGTTTTTT	CATSRGPGLAGGLGTGELFF
.	TRBV28	.	TRBJ1-1	TGTGCCAGCAGGCGAACAGGGACCACTGAAGCTTTCTTT	CASRRTGTTEAFF
TRBD2	TRBV12-5	.	TRBJ2-3	TGTGCTAGTGGTTTGGGTAGCGGGAGATTGACAGATACGCAGTATTTT	CASGLGSGRLTDTQYF
.	TRBV7-2	.	TRBJ2-1	TGTGCCAGCAGCCTAGTGGGGGGTCCCTACAATGAGCAGTTCTTC	CASSLVGGPYNEQFF
.	TRBV19	.	TRBJ1-4	TGTGCCAGTTCCGACCCCTGGAGACTACTGTTTTTT	CASSDPWRLLFF
.	TRBV6-1	.	TRBJ1-3	TGTGCCACCACGGTCTCTGGAAACACCATATATTTT	CATTVSGNTIYF
.	TRBV6-1	few	TRBJ1-2	TGTGCCAGCAGCGTTAAAGGGGGCTATGGCTACACCTTC	CASSVKGGYGYTF
.	TRBV4-1	.	TRBJ1-2	TGCGCCAGCAGCCATACTAGCGCGGTGGTGGGCTACACCTTC	CASSHTSAVVGYTF
.	TRBV5-6	.	TRBJ1-1	TGTGCCAGCAGCACAGGCTTTGGGGCTACTGAAGCTTTCTTT	CASSTGFGATEAFF
TRBD1	TRBV19	.	TRBJ2-7	TGTGCCAGTAGTACGGACAGGACTTCCTCCTACGAGCAGTACTTC	CASSTDRTSSYEQYF
.	TRBV6-5	.	TRBJ2-4	TGTGCCAGCAGCCCCGGGGGGCTGGCCAAAAACATTCAGTACTTC	CASSPGGLAKNIQYF
.	TRBV19	.	TRBJ1-6	TGTGCCAGTAGTATAGGAGAGAGAAATTCACCCCTCCACTTT	CASSIGERNSPLHF
.	TRBV29-1	.	TRBJ1-1	TGCAGCGTTGTGAAGGGGAGGACTGAAGCTTTCTTT	CSVVKGRTEAFF
.	TRBV4-1	few	TRBJ2-3	TGCGCCAGCAGCCAAGAGTACAGGGTAGGTTCAGATACGCAGTATTTT	CASSQEYRVGSDTQYF
.	TRBV27	.	TRBJ1-5	TGTGCCAGCAGCATGGGGAGTGGGATGGGCAATCAGCCCCAGCATTTT	CASSMGSGMGNQPQHF
.	TRBV7-6	once	TRBJ2-1	TGTGCCAGCAGCAGACGGGAGTCCCCTTACAATGAGCAGTTCTTC	CASSRRESPYNEQFF
.	TRBV11-1	.	TRBJ2-1	TGTGCCAGCAGCCGCGTAGCTCGTATTGACGGGCAGTTCTTC	CASSRVARIDGQFF
.	TRBV9	.	TRBJ2-1	TGTGCCAGCAGCGCGGAGGGGGAGCAGTTCTTC	CASSAEGEQFF
TRBD1	TRBV19	.	TRBJ2-7	TGTGCCAGTAGCTACCGGGACAGCCCCTACGAGCAGTACTTC	CASSYRDSPYEQYF
.	TRBV5-1	.	TRBJ1-2	TGCGCCAGCAGCTTGGACTTAGGGAAGGGGGAGTCTGGCTACACCTTC	CASSLDLGKGESGYTF
.	TRBV7-9	.	TRBJ2-7	TGTGCCAGCGCCTCCGGGACTGCCTACGAGCAGTACTTC	CASASGTAYEQYF
TRBD1	TRBV10-3	once	TRBJ2-1	TGTGCCATCAATCCAGGGGGAAGAAATGAGCAGTTCTTC	CAINPGGRNEQFF
.	TRBV7-6	.	TRBJ2-6	TGTGCCAGCAGCTTAGTAAGGACGGGGGGCGAGAATCGTTTCTCTGGGGCCAACGTCCTGACTTTC	CASSLVRTGGENRFSGANVLTF
TRBD1	TRBV30	.	TRBJ1-3	TGTGCCTGGAGTGTAGGGACAGTCTCTGGAAACACCATATATTTT	CAWSVGTVSGNTIYF
.	TRBV6-9	.	TRBJ1-6	TGTGCCAGCAGCCCCACCGGGTCCAAAGGGGTTAATTCACCCCTCCACTTT	CASSPTGSKGVNSPLHF
.	TRBV28	.	TRBJ2-5	TGTGCCAGTAGAGAACGGGGTGAAGGGGAGACCCAGTACTTC	CASRERGEGETQYF
TRBD2	TRBV18	few	TRBJ2-5	TGTGCCAGCTCACCCCGGCTGGCGGGGGTCCAAGAGACCCAGTACTTC	CASSPRLAGVQETQYF
TRBD2	TRBV10-3	.	TRBJ2-1	TGTGCCATCAGGGCCGGGACTAGCGGGGGGGCCGACAGTGAGCAGTTCTTC	CAIRAGTSGGADSEQFF
.	TRBV19	.	TRBJ2-4	TGTGCCAGTAGTAATCCCGGGGACAAAAACAGTCAGTACTTC	CASSNPGDKNSQYF
.	TRBV2	.	TRBJ2-7	TGTGCCAGCAGTGAACCTTCCGAGCAGTACTTC	CASSEPSEQYF
TRBD1	TRBV7-9	.	TRBJ2-1	TGTGCCAGCAGCTTACCCGGACAGGGATACAATGAGCAGTTCTTC	CASSLPGQGYNEQFF
.	TRBV7-7	.	TRBJ2-1	TGTGCTAGCAGCCCGCTAGCAGTCAATGAGCAGTTCTTC	CASSPLAVNEQFF
.	TRBV9	.	TRBJ1-3	TGTGCCAGCGGGGGGGGGCCTGGAAACACCATATATTTT	CASGGGPGNTIYF
TRBD2	TRBV5-4	.	TRBJ2-2	TGTGCCAGCAGCTTGGGCCGGGGGGGCCCGAACACCGGGGAGCTGTTTTTT	CASSLGRGGPNTGELFF